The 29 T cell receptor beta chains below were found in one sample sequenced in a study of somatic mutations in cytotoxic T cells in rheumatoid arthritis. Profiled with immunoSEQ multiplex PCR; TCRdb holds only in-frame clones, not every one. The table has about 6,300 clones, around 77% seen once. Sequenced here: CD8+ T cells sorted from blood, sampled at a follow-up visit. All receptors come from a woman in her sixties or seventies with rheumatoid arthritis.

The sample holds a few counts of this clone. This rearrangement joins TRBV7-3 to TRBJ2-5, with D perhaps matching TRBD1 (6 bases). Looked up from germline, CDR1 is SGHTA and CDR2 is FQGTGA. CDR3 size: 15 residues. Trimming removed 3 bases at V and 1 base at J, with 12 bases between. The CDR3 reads CASSLNPGVQETQYF. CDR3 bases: TGTGCCAGCAGCTTGAACCCAGGGGTCCAAGAGACCCAGTACTTC.

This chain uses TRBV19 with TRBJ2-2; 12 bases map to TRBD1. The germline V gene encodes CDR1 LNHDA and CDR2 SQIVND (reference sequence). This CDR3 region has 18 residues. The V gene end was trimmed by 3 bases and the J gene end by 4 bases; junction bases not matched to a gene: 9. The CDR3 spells CASSMSRRDRGLTGELFF. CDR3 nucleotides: TGTGCCAGTAGTATGTCCCGCCGGGACAGGGGGCTCACCGGGGAGCTGTTTTTT.

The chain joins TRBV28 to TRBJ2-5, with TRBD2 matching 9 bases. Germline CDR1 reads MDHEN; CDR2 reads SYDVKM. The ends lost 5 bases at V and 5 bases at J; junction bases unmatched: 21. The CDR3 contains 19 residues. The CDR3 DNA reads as TGTGCCAGCAGTCTTCGCAGCGGGAGGCCAAGCATCAAGGGGGAGACCCAGTACTTC. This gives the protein CASSLRSGRPSIKGETQYF.

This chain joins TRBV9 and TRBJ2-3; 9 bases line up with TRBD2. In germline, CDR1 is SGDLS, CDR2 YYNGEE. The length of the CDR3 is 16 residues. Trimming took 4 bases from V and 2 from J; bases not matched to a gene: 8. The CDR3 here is CASSTGSGGFTDTQYF. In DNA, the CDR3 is TGTGCCAGCAGCACGGGTAGCGGGGGATTCACAGATACGCAGTATTTT.

The CDR3 coding sequence is TGTGCCAGCAGCGTGTTTAGTGACCTCACTGAAGCTTTCTTT. Residues: CASSVFSDLTEAFF. The J gene is TRBJ1-1, the V gene TRBV14, with no clear D. Trimming took 5 bases from V and 4 from J, leaving 14 bases between them. CDR1 and CDR2 (germline): SGHDN, FVKESK. This CDR3 comprises 14 residues.

CDR3 residues: CASSTTGSSYNEQFF. The CDR3 DNA is TGTGCCAGCAGTACGACAGGGAGCTCCTACAATGAGCAGTTCTTC. The V call is TRBV27, the J call TRBJ2-1, with 7 bases identical to TRBD1. CDR3 length: 15 amino acids. V shed 5 bases and J 0 bases; nucleotides not matched to a gene: 4. Per germline, CDR1 MNHEY and CDR2 SMNVEV (reference sequence).

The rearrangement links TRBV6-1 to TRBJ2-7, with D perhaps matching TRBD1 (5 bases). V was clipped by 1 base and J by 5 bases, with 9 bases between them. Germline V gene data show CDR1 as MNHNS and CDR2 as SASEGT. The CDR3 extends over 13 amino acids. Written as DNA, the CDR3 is TGTGCCAGCAGTGAAGACAGGTTTGACGAGCAGTACTTC. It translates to CASSEDRFDEQYF.

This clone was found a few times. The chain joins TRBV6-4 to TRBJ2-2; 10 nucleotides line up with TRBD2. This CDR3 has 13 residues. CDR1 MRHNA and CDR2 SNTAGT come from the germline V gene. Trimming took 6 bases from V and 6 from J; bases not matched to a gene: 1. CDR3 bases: TGTGCCAGCAGCGGGACTAGCGCCGGGGAGCTGTTTTTT. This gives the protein CASSGTSAGELFF.

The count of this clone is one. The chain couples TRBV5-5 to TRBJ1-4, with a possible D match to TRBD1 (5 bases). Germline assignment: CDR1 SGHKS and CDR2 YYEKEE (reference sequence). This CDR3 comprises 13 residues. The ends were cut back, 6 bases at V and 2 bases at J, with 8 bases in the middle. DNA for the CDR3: TGTGCCAGCAAGGGACCGACTAATGAAAAACTGTTTTTT. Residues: CASKGPTNEKLFF.

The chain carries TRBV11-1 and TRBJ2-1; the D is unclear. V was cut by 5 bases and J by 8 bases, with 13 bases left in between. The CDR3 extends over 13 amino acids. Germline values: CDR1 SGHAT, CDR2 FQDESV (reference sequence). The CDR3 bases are TGTGCCAGCAGCCAGATGAGGTTCTATGAGCAGTTCTTC. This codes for CASSQMRFYEQFF.

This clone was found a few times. CDR3 amino acids: CASSLSPLDQETQYF. For the CDR3, the DNA is TGTGCCAGCAGCCTTAGCCCTCTCGACCAAGAGACCCAGTACTTC. J is TRBJ2-5 and V is TRBV27; D unresolved. Trimming pared 6 bases from V and 0 bases from J, leaving 14 bases between. Germline V CDR1 and CDR2: MNHEY, SMNVEV (reference sequence). The CDR3 sequence is 15 residues long.

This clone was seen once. CDR3 sequence reads: CASSGWKGDSYNEQFF. For the CDR3, the DNA is TGTGCCAGCAGTGGGTGGAAAGGGGACAGCTACAATGAGCAGTTCTTC. V and J are TRBV25-1 and TRBJ2-1; 7 bases map to TRBD1. This CDR3 spans 16 amino acids. The germline gives CDR1 MGHDK, CDR2 SYGVNS. The J segment lost 3 bases and the V segment lost 4 bases, leaving 9 bases of the junction unmatched.

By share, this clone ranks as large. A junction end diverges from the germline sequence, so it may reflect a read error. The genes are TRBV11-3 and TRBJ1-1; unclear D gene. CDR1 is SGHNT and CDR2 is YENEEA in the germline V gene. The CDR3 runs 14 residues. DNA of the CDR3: TGTGCCAGCAGCCTAGACTTGGGGAGCCGTGAAGCTTTCTTT. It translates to CASSLDLGSREAFF.

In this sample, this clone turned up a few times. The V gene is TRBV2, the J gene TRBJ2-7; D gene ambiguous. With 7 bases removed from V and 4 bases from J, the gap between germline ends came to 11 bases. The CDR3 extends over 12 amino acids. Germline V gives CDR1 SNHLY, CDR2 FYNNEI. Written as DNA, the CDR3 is TGTGCCAGCAACCCGGGCCCTTACGAGCAGTACTTC. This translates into CASNPGPYEQYF.

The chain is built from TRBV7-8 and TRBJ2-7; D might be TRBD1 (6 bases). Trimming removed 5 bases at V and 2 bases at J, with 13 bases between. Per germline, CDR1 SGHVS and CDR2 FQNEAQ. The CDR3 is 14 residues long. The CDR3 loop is CASSGRQATYEQYF. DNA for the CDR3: TGTGCCAGCAGCGGTCGACAGGCCACCTACGAGCAGTACTTC.

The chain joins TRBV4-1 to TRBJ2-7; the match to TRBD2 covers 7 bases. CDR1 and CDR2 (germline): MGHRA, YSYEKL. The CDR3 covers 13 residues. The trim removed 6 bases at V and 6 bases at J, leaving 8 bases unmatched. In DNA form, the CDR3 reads TGCGCCAGCAGGGGCCCGGGGGGTTCCGAGCAGTACTTC. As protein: CASRGPGGSEQYF.

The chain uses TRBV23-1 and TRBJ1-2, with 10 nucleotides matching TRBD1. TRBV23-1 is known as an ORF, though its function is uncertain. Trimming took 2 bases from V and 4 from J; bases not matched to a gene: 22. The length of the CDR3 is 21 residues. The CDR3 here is CASSQPKRQGAKPLGAYGYTF. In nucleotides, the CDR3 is TGCGCCAGCAGTCAACCTAAACGACAGGGGGCGAAGCCTCTCGGGGCCTATGGCTACACCTTC.

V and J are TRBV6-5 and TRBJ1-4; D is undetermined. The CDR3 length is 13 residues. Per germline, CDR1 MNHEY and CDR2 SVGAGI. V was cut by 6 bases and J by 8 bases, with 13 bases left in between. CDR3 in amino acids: CASSAGSGEKLFF. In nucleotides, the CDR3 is TGTGCCAGCAGCGCCGGCTCGGGCGAAAAACTGTTTTTT.

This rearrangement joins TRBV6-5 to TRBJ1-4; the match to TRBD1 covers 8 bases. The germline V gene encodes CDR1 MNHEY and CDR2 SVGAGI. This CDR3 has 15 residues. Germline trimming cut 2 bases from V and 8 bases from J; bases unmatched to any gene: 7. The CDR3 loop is CASSYDETGEEKLFF. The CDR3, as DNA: TGTGCCAGCAGTTACGACGAGACAGGGGAGGAAAAACTGTTTTTT.

Written as DNA, the CDR3 is TGTGCCAGTAGTAGCTCCCTAGCGGGAGGGTTCTCTGGGGCCAACGTCCTGACTTTC. Amino acids: CASSSSLAGGFSGANVLTF. The V gene is TRBV19, the J gene TRBJ2-6, with TRBD2 matching 12 bases. Trimming at V came to 4 bases and at J to 0 bases, leaving 7 bases not matched to a gene. Germline assignment: CDR1 LNHDA and CDR2 SQIVND (reference sequence). The CDR3 runs 19 residues.

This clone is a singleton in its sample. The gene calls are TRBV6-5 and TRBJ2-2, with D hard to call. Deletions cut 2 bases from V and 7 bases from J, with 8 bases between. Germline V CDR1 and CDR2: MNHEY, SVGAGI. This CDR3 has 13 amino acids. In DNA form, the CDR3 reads TGTGCCAGCAGTTACGGGTTCGGCGGGGAGCTGTTTTTT. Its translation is CASSYGFGGELFF.

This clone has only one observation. The CDR3 DNA reads TGTGCCAGCAGCCCTCACGCTGGAGGCGGACAAGAGACCCAGTACTTC. This sequence encodes CASSPHAGGGQETQYF. The chain uses TRBV7-3 and TRBJ2-5; TRBD2 might be the D (5 bases). Germline V lookup: CDR1 SGHTA, CDR2 FQGTGA. This CDR3 region has 16 residues. Trimming removed 5 bases from V and 2 bases from J, with 18 bases in between. The variable domain in full, completed from reference TRBV7-3 and TRBJ2-5, reads GAGVSQTPSNKVTEKGKYVELRCDPISGHTALYWYRQSLGQGPEFLIYFQGTGAADDSGLPNDRFFAVRPEGSVSTLKIQRTERGDSAVYLCASSPHAGGGQETQYFGPGTRLLVL.

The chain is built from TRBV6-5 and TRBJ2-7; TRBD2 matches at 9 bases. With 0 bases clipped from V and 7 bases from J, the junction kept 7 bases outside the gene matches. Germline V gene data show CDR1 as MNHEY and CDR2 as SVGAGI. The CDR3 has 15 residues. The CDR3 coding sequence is TGTGCCAGCAGTTACTCGACTCGAAGCGGGGGGGAGCAGTACTTC. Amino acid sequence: CASSYSTRSGGEQYF.

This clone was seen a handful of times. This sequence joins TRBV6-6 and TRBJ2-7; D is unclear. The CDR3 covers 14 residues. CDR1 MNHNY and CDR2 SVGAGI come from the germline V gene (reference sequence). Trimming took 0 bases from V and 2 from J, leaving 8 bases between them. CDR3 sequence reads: CASSYSMAAYEQYF. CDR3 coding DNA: TGTGCCAGCAGTTACTCGATGGCAGCCTACGAGCAGTACTTC.

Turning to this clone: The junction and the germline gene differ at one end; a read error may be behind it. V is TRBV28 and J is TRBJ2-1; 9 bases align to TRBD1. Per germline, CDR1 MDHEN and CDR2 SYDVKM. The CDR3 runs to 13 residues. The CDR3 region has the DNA TGTGCCAGCAGTTTATTTGGGGACAGGGATCGGATCTTC. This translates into CASSLFGDRDRIF.

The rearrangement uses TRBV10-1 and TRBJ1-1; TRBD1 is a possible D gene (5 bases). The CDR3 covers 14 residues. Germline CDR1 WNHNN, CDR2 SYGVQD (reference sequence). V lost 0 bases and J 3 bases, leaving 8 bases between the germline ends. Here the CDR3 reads CASSESGLDTEAFF. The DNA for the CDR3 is TGCGCCAGCAGTGAGTCGGGGCTTGACACTGAAGCTTTCTTT.

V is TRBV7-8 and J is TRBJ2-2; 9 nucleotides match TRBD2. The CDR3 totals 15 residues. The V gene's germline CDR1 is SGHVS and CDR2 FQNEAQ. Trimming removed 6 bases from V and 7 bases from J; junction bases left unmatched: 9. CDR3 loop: CASRGWREGVGELFF. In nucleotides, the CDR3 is TGTGCCAGCAGAGGATGGCGGGAGGGCGTCGGGGAGCTGTTTTTT.

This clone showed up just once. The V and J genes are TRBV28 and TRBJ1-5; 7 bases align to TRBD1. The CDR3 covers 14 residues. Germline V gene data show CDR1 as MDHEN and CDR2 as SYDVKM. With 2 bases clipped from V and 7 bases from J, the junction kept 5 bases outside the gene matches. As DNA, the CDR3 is TGTGCCAGCAGTTTACCAGGGGGGGAGCAGCCCCAGCATTTT. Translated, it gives CASSLPGGEQPQHF.

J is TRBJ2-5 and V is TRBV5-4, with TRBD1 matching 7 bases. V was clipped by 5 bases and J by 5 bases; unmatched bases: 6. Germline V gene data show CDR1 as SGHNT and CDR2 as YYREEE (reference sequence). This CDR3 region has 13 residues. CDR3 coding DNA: TGTGCCAGCAGGGACTTACAGGGGGAGACCCAGTACTTC. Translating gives CASRDLQGETQYF. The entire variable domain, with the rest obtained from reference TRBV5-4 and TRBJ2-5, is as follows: ETGVTQSPTHLIKTRGQQVTLRCSSQSGHNTVSWYQQALGQGPQFIFQYYREEENGRGNFPPRFSGLQFPNYSSELNVNALELDDSALYLCASRDLQGETQYFGPGTRLLVL.